The next 13 T cell receptor beta chains were all read from a single sample in a study of blood T cells in healthy people across ages. Alongside a J-beta primer mix, a sample-barcoded 5' primer served in a second PCR lasting 7 to 11 cycles. Using its own MiXCR run on the 5' RACE reads, TCRdb lists one record per CDR3 protein. The sample lists 800,000 to 950,000 distinct CDR3 sequences, about 37% seen once, with roughly 13% in the top ten. The sample consisted of blood. These receptors were taken from a man aged 18-30 years in good health.

This clonotype has only a few counts. The CDR3 coding sequence is TGTGCCAGCCACGGACGGGGCTACACCTTC. Its protein product is CASHGRGYTF. V gene TRBV2 combines with J gene TRBJ1-2; D unclear. Between the trimmed V and J ends, which lost 8 bases and 8 bases, there was a span of 9 bases. The length of the CDR3 is 10 residues. In germline, CDR1 is SNHLY, CDR2 FYNNEI.

This clonotype was seen just once. This rearrangement joins TRBV29-1 to TRBJ2-7, with 7 bases aligning to TRBD1. Germline CDR1 reads SQVTM; CDR2 reads ANQGSEA. The ends lost 8 bases at V and 7 bases at J; junction bases unmatched: 20. The CDR3 has 15 amino acids. CDR3 nucleotide sequence: TGCAGCTTTATCGGGGAAGGGGGCACCTACAATGAGCAGTACTTC. Protein: CSFIGEGGTYNEQYF.

The CDR3 here is CASSLNSQTETQYF. CDR3 nucleotide sequence: TGTGCCAGCAGCTTAAACTCCCAGACGGAGACCCAGTACTTC. The J gene is TRBJ2-5, the V gene TRBV11-3; D is unresolved. V dropped 2 bases and J dropped 5 bases, with 12 bases sitting between them. The germline V gene encodes CDR1 SGHNT and CDR2 YENEEA. There are 14 residues in the CDR3.

This clonotype was recorded once. The chain joins TRBV6-2 or TRBV6-3 to TRBJ2-7; 11 bases line up with TRBD1. Germline loops: CDR1 MNHEY, CDR2 SVGEGT. V was clipped by 5 bases and J by 8 bases; unmatched bases: 5. The CDR3 runs 13 residues. The CDR3 spells CASSRDRGRQQYF. DNA for the CDR3: TGTGCCAGCAGTCGGGACAGGGGGAGACAGCAGTACTTC.

This clonotype was observed a few times. This chain connects TRBV7-8 to TRBJ2-2; 8 bases map to TRBD1. This CDR3 contains 16 residues. V shed 2 bases, J shed 5 bases, and the junction held 7 bases outside the gene matches. CDR1 is SGHVS and CDR2 is FQNEAQ in the germline V gene. The CDR3 here is CASSLNGQGATGELFF. The CDR3 DNA follows: TGTGCCAGCAGCTTAAACGGTCAGGGGGCAACCGGGGAGCTGTTTTTT.

J is TRBJ2-5 and V is TRBV7-2; 11 bases map to TRBD2. V lost 5 bases, J lost 4 bases, and 9 bases stayed unmatched. Germline loops: CDR1 SGHTA, CDR2 FQGNSA. CDR3 length: 16 residues. The CDR3, as DNA: TGTGCCAGCAGCCGTGCAATTAGCGGGGGGGTAGAGACCCAGTACTTC. Its protein product is CASSRAISGGVETQYF. Supplemented by reference TRBV7-2 and TRBJ2-5, the full variable domain reads GAGVSQSPSNKVTEKGKDVELRCDPISGHTALYWYRQSLGQGLEFLIYFQGNSAPDKSGLPSDRFSAERTGGSVSTLTIQRTQQEDSAVYLCASSRAISGGVETQYFGPGTRLLVL.

This chain links TRBV20-1 with TRBJ1-1; 7 bases match TRBD1. The ends lost 6 bases at V and 4 bases at J; junction bases unmatched: 11. This CDR3 has 14 amino acids. Germline V gene sequence: CDR1 DFQATT, CDR2 SNEGSKA (reference sequence). The CDR3 loop is CSAPGGSMGTEAFF. CDR3 nucleotides: TGCAGTGCCCCAGGGGGGTCGATGGGCACTGAAGCTTTCTTT.

This clonotype was counted ten times or more. The gene calls are TRBV4-1 and TRBJ2-5; D perhaps matches TRBD1 (5 bases). Germline CDR1 MGHRA, CDR2 YSYEKL. CDR3 size: 15 residues. The V end lost 0 bases, the J end lost 1 base, and 9 bases lay between the germline ends. The CDR3 coding sequence is TGCGCCAGCAGCCAAGATGACAGCACCCAAGAGACCCAGTACTTC. The encoded protein is CASSQDDSTQETQYF.

This rearrangement joins TRBV20-1 to TRBJ1-1, with D possibly TRBD1 on 6 matching bases. The CDR3 sequence is 12 residues long. V was trimmed by 5 bases and J by 3 bases, leaving 10 bases between them. Germline CDR1 reads DFQATT; CDR2 reads SNEGSKA (reference sequence). The CDR3 bases are TGCAGTGCTGAACGGGGGCACACTGAAGCTTTCTTT. Protein: CSAERGHTEAFF.

There are a few counts of this clonotype. The genes are TRBV6-2 or TRBV6-3 and TRBJ2-1, with TRBD1 matching 9 bases. In germline, CDR1 is MNHEY, CDR2 SVGEGT. The CDR3 is 15 residues long. The trim removed 5 bases at V and 2 bases at J, leaving 4 bases unmatched. The CDR3 region is CASSRDRVAYNEQFF. CDR3 nucleotides: TGTGCCAGCAGTAGGGACAGGGTGGCCTACAATGAGCAGTTCTTC.

The chain links TRBV5-1 to TRBJ2-7, with unresolved D. This CDR3 contains 13 residues. V was trimmed by 7 bases and J by 4 bases, leaving 15 bases between them. CDR1 is SGHRS and CDR2 is YFSETQ in the germline V gene. CDR3 nucleotides: TGCGCCAGCCATACGGACCCAGCTTACGAGCAGTACTTC. Translated: CASHTDPAYEQYF.

This clonotype was detected only a few times. This CDR3 is CSARDVKLAQADTQYF. CDR3 DNA: TGCAGTGCTAGAGATGTAAAACTAGCGCAGGCGGATACGCAGTATTTT. The V gene is TRBV20-1, the J gene TRBJ2-3; TRBD2 matches at 7 bases. CDR1 and CDR2 (germline): DFQATT, SNEGSKA (reference sequence). There are 16 residues in the CDR3. V was clipped by 0 bases and J by 6 bases; unmatched bases: 12.

This clonotype was seen repeatedly, ten times or more. The chain employs TRBV5-1 and TRBJ2-4; no firm D call. This CDR3 has 14 residues. Germline V gene data show CDR1 as SGHRS and CDR2 as YFSETQ. Trimming took off 0 bases at V and 5 bases at J, with 9 bases between the two ends. The CDR3: CASSLAGSQNIQYF. The CDR3 nucleotides read TGCGCCAGCAGCTTGGCCGGTAGCCAAAACATTCAGTACTTC.